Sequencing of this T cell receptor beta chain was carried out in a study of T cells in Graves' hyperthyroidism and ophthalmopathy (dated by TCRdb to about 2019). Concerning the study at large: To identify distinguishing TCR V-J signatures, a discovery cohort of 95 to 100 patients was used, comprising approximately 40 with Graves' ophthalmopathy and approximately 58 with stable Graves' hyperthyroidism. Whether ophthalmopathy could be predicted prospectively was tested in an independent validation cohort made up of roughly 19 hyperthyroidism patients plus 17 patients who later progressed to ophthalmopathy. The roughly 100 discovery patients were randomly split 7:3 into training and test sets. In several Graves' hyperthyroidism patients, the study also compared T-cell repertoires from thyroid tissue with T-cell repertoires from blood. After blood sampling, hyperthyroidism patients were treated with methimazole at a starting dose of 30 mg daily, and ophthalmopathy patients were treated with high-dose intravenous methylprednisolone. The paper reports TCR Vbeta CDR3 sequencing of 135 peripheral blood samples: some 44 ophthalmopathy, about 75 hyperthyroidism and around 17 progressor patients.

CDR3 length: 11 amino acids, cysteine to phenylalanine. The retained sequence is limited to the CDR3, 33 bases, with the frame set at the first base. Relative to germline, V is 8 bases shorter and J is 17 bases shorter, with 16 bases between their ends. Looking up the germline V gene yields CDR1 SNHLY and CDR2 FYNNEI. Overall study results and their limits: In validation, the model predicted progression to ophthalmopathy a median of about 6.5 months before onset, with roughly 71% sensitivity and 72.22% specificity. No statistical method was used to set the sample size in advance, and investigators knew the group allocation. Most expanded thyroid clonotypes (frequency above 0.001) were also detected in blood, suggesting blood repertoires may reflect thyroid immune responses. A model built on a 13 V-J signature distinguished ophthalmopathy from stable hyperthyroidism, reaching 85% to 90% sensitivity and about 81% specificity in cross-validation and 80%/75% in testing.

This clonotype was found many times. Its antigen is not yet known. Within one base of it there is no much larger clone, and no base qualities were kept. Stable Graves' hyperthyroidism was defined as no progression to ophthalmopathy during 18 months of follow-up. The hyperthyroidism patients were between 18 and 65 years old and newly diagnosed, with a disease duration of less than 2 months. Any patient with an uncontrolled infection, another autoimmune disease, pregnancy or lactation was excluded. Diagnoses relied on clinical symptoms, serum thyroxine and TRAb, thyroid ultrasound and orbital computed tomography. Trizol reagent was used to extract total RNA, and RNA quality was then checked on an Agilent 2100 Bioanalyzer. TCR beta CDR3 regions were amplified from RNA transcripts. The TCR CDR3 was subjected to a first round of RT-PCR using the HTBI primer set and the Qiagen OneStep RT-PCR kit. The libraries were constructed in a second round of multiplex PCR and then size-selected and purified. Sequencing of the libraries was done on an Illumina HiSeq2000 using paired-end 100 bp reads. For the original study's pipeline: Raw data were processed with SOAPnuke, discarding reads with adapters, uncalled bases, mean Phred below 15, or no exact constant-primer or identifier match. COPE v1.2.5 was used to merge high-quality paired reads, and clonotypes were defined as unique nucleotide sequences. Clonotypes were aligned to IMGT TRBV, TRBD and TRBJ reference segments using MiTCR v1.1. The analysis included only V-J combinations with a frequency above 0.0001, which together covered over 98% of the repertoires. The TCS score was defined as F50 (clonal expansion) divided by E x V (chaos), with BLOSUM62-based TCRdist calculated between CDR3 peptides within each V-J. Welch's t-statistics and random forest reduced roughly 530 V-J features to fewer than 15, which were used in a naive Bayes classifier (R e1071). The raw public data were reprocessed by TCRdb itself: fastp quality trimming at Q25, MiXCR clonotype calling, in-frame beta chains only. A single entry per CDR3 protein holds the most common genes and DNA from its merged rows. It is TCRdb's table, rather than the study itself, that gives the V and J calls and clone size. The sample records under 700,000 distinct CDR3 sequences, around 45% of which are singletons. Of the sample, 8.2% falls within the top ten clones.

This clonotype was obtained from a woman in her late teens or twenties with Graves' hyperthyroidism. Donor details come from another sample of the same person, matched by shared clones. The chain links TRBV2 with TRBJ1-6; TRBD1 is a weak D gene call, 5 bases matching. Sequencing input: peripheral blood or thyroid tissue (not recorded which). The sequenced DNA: TGTGCCAGCCGCGGGTCGACAGTAGTCCACTTT. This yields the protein CASRGSTVVHF.